This T cell receptor beta chain was recovered during a study of tissue T cells after allogeneic stem cell transplantation. Study results and limitations: Few T cell clones were shared across patients, but motif clusters showed tissue-specific shared signatures. Within patients, tissue anatomy strongly shaped TCR repertoire composition.

As for this clone: Its specificity is not known. Gene names denote mouse genes. The read gets to within 1 residue of the CDR3 end, and the germline J gene fills in the rest.

Clones were read by immunoSEQ multiplex PCR, and TCRdb kept only the in-frame ones, dropping some. The sample holds about 5,800 clones; around 48% are singletons and the top ten take roughly 40%. Sample time point: mouse harvest day 14 after allogeneic transplant. The graft held 10^6 splenic CD5+ T cells and 10^7 T-cell-depleted bone marrow cells. Mice had MHC-mismatched B6 into BALB/c GVHD, sampled day 7 or 14. The CDR3 is 14 amino acids. The V gene lost 4 bases and the J gene lost 1 base, with 7 bases spanning the gap. Germline V lookup: CDR1 KGHPV, CDR2 FQNQEV (reference sequence). This receptor was identified in a female BALB/c mouse given C57BL/6 T cells with graft-versus-host disease after an allogeneic hematopoietic cell transplant. The sample taken for sequencing was gut tissue. This rearrangement joins TRBV26 to TRBJ1-4; D may be TRBD1 (5 bases). The CDR3 sequence: CASSPQGSNERLFF. The DNA read from the CDR3 is TGTGCCAGCAGTCCTCAGGGTTCCAACGAAAGATTATTT.